The 7 T cell receptor beta chains below all came from one sample that was sequenced in a study of tumor and adjacent non-tumor tissue in lung cancer. The library came from three nested PCR rounds adapted from ARM-PCR protocols. MiXCR, run by TCRdb on the multiplex PCR reads, gives a single entry per CDR3 protein. Here the sample spans approximately 86,000 distinct CDR3 sequences, around 77% being singletons. No cell sorting was done before RNA was extracted from the tissue. The sample taken for sequencing was lung tumor tissue. These receptors were taken from a middle-aged woman with non-small cell lung cancer.

The rearrangement uses TRBV6-5 and TRBJ2-1; D perhaps matches TRBD2 (5 bases). Germline V gene data show CDR1 as MNHEY and CDR2 as SVGAGI. The length of the CDR3 is 15 residues. V gave up 8 bases and J gave up 1 base, with 15 bases separating them. The DNA of the CDR3 is TGTGCCAGCTGGGCTAGCTGTCCTTCCTACAATGAGCAGTTCTTC. It specifies CASWASCPSYNEQFF.

A word on this clonotype: Germline is not matched at one junction end, which may reflect a read error. The gene calls are TRBV7-9 and TRBJ2-7; D may be TRBD2 (6 bases). CDR1 is SEHNR and CDR2 is FQNEAQ in the germline V gene (reference sequence). The CDR3 is 13 amino acids. CDR3 sequence: CASREGLTYQQYF. The CDR3 region has the DNA TGTGCCAGCAGGGAGGGGCTTACCTACCAGCAATACTTC.

The chain uses TRBV5-8 and TRBJ1-5; D gene unclear. The CDR3 is 15 residues long. The ends were cut back, 0 bases at V and 0 bases at J, with 7 bases in the middle. Germline-derived CDR1 and CDR2 are SGHTS and YDEGEE. Written as DNA, the CDR3 is TGTGCCAGCAGCTTGGGCAGATATAGCAATCAGCCCCAGCATTTT. Translated: CASSLGRYSNQPQHF. Supplemented by reference TRBV5-8 and TRBJ1-5, the full variable domain reads EAGVTQSPTHLIKTRGQQATLRCSPISGHTSVYWYQQALGLGLQFLLWYDEGEERNRGNFPPRFSGRQFPNYSSELNVNALELEDSALYLCASSLGRYSNQPQHFGDGTRLSIL.

In the case of this clonotype: Since the CDR3 does not end with the conserved phenylalanine or tryptophan, this likely comes from a read error. The rearrangement joins TRBV29-1 to TRBJ2-1; either TRBD1 or TRBD2 may fit D (5 bases each). There are 12 residues in the CDR3. Trimming took 5 bases from V and 10 from J, leaving 15 bases between them. Germline CDR1 reads SQVTM; CDR2 reads ANQGSEA. In DNA form, the CDR3 reads TGCAGCGTTCTGAGGGGCGGCGGGGAGCAGTTCTCC. Protein product: CSVLRGGGEQFS.

Many counts were recorded for this clonotype. The rearrangement joins TRBV24-1 to TRBJ2-3; the D gene could be TRBD1 or TRBD2 (7 bases each). Germline CDR1 and CDR2: KGHDR and SFDVKD. V was cut by 4 bases and J by 8 bases, with 15 bases left in between. This CDR3 is built from 14 residues. The CDR3 spells CATSEDAGGATQYF. The CDR3, as DNA: TGTGCCACCAGTGAGGACGCAGGGGGGGCTACGCAGTATTTT.

Concerning this clonotype: No conserved phenylalanine or tryptophan ends this CDR3, so it is likely a read error. This chain connects TRBV2 to TRBJ2-5; D may be TRBD1 (6 bases). CDR1 is SNHLY, CDR2 FYNNEI, per germline. The CDR3 is 12 residues long. CDR3 sequence: CVSSEGEETQYL. As DNA, the CDR3 is TGTGTCAGCAGTGAGGGGGAAGAGACCCAGTACTTA.

Notes on this clonotype: The junction differs from germline at one of its ends, possibly a read error. The V gene is TRBV11-2, the J gene TRBJ1-3, with a tentative D call TRBD1 (5 bases). The CDR3 consists of 15 residues. Germline assignment: CDR1 SGHAT and CDR2 FQNNGV. CDR3 in amino acids: CTSSLRGRESNTIYF. CDR3 bases: TGTACCAGTAGCCTTCGGGGGAGGGAGTCAAACACCATATATTTT.